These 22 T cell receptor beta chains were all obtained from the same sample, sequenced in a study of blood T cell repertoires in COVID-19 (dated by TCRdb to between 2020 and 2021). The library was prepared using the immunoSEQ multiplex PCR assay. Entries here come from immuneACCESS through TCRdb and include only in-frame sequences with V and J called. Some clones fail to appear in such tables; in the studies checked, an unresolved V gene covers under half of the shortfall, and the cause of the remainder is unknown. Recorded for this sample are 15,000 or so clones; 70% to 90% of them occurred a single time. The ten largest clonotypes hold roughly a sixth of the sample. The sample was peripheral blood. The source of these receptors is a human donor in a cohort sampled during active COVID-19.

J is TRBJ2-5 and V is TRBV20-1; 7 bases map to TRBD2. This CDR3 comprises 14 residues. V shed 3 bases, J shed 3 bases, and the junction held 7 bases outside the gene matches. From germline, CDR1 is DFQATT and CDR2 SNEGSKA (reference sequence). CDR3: CSASGRLAEETQYF. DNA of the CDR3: TGCAGTGCTAGTGGTCGCCTAGCGGAAGAGACCCAGTACTTC.

CDR3 coding DNA: TGCGCCAGCAGTCCTAGCGGGGACGGATACAATGAGCAGTTCTTC. Amino acid sequence: CASSPSGDGYNEQFF. V and J are TRBV5-1 and TRBJ2-1, with 9 bases that match TRBD2. CDR3 length: 15 amino acids. The germline gives CDR1 SGHRS, CDR2 YFSETQ. J was trimmed by 4 bases and V by 5 bases; bases with no gene match: 7.

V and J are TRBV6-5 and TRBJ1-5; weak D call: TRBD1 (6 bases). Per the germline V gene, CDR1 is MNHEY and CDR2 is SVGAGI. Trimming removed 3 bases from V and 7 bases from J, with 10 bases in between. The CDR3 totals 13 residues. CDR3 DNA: TGTGCCAGCAGTTATACAGGGATGCAGCCCCAGCATTTT. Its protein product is CASSYTGMQPQHF.

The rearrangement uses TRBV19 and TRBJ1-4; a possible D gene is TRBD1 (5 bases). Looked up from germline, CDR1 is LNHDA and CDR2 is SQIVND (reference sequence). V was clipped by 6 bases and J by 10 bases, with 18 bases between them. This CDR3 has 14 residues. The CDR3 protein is CASSPGPSGPKLFF. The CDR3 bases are TGTGCCAGTAGCCCAGGGCCCTCGGGCCCAAAACTGTTTTTT.

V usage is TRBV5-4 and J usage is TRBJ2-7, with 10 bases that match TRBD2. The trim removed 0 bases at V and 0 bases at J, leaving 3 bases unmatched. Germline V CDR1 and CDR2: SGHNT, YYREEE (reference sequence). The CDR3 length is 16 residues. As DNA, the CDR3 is TGTGCCAGCAGCTTGGCCGCTAGCGGGGGCTCCTACGAGCAGTACTTC. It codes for CASSLAASGGSYEQYF.

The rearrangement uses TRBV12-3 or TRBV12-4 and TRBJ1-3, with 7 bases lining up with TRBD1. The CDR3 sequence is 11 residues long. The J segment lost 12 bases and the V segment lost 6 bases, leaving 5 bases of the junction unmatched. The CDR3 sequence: CASRRDSFIYF. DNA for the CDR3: TGTGCCAGCAGACGGGACAGCTTCATATATTTT.

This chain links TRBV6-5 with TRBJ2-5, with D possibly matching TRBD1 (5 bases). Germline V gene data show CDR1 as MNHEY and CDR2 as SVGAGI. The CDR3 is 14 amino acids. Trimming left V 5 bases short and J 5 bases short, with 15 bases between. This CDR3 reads CASSQSRPGETQYF. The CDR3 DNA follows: TGTGCCAGCAGTCAATCCCGGCCAGGGGAGACCCAGTACTTC.

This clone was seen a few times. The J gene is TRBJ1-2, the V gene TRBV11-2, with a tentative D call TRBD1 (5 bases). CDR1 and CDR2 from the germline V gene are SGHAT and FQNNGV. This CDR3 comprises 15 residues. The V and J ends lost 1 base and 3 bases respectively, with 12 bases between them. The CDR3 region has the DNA TGTGCCAGCAGCTTAGGGGCAGGGCGGCACTATGGCTACACCTTC. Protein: CASSLGAGRHYGYTF.

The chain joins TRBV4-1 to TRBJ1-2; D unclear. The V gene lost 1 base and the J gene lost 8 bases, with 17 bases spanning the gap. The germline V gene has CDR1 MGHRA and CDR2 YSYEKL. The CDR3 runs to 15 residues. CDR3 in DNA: TGCGCCAGCAGCCAAGTAAGCGGGGATGGTCGGGGCTACACCTTC. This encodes CASSQVSGDGRGYTF.

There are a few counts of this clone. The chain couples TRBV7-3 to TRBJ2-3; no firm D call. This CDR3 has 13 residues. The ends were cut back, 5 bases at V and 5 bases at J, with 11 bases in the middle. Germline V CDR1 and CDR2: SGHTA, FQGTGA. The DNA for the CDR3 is TGTGCCAGCAGCCCCGGTTCGAGAGATACGCAGTATTTT. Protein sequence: CASSPGSRDTQYF.

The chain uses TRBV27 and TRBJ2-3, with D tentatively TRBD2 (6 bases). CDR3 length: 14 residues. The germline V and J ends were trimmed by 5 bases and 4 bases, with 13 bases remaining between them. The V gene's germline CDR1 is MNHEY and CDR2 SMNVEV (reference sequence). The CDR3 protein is CASSTRIAADTQYF. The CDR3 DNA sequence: TGTGCCAGCAGTACCCGAATAGCGGCAGATACGCAGTATTTT.

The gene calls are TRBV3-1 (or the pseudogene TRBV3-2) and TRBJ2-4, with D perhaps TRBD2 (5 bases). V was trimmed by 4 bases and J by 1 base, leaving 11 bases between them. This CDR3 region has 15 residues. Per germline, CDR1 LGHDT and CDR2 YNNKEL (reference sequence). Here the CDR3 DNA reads TGTGCCAGCAGCCCCTCCTGGAGGGCCAAAAACATTCAGTACTTC. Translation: CASSPSWRAKNIQYF.

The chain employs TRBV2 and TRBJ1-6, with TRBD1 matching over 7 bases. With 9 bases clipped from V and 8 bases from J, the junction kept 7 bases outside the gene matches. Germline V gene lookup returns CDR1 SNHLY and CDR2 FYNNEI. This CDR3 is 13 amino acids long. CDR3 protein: CASLGDSDSPLHF. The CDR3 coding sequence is TGTGCCAGTTTAGGGGACAGTGATTCACCCCTCCACTTT.

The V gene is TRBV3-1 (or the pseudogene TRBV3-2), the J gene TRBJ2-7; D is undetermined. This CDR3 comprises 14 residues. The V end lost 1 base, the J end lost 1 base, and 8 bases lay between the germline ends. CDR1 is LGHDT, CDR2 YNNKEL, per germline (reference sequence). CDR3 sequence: CASSQAGGSYEQYF. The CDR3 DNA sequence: TGTGCCAGCAGCCAAGCCGGTGGTTCCTACGAGCAGTACTTC.

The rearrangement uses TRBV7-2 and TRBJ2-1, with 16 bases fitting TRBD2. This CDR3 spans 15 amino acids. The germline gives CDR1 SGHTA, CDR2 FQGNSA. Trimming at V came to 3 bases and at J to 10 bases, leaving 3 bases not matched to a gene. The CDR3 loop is CASSLGLAGGQEQFF. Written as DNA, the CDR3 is TGTGCCAGCAGCTTGGGACTAGCGGGGGGGCAAGAGCAGTTCTTC.

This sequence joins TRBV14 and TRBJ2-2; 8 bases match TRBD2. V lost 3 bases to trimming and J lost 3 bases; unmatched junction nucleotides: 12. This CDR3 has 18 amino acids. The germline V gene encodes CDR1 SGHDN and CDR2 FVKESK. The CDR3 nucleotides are TGTGCCAGCAGCCATCCGGCGAGACTAGCGCTTCACACCGGGGAGCTGTTTTTT. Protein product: CASSHPARLALHTGELFF.

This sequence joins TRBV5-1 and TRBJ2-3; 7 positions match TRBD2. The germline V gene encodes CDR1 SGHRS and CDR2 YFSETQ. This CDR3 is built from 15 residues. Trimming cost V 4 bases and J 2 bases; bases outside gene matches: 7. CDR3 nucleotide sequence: TGCGCCAGCAGCCTTGGCGGGGGTAACACAGATACGCAGTATTTT. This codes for CASSLGGGNTDTQYF.

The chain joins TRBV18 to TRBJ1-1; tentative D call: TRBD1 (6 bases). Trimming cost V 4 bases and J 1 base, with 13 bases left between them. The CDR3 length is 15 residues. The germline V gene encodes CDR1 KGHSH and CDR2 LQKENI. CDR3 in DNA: TGTGCCAGCTCACTCGGGGCAGGGGAGAACACTGAAGCTTTCTTT. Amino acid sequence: CASSLGAGENTEAFF.

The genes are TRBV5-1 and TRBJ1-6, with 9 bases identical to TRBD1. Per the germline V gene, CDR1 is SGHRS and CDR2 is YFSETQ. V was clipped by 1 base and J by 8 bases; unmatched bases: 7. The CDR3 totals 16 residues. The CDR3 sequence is CASSLNPDRGHSPLHF. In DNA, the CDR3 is TGCGCCAGCAGCTTGAACCCGGACAGGGGTCATTCACCCCTCCACTTT.

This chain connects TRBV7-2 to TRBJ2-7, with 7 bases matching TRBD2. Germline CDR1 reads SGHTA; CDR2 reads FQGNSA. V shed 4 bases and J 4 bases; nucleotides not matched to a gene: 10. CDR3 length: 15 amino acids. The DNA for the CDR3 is TGTGCCAGCAGCTACCGCCGGGAGGCTGCATACGAGCAGTACTTC. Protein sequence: CASSYRREAAYEQYF.

CDR3 loop: CASSDGGPTDTQYF. The CDR3 nucleotides read TGTGCCAGCAGTGACGGGGGGCCCACAGATACGCAGTATTTT. The chain is built from TRBV6-1 and TRBJ2-3, with D tentatively TRBD2 (7 bases). Deletions cut 3 bases from V and 2 bases from J, with 9 bases between. Germline CDR1 MNHNS, CDR2 SASEGT. This CDR3 has 14 residues.

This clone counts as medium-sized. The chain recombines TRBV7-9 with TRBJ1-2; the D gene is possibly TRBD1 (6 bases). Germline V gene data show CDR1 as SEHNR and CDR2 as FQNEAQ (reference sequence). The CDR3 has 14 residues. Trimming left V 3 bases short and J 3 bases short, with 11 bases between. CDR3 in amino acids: CASSLGQSYYGYTF. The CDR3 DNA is TGTGCCAGCAGCTTGGGACAATCCTACTATGGCTACACCTTC.